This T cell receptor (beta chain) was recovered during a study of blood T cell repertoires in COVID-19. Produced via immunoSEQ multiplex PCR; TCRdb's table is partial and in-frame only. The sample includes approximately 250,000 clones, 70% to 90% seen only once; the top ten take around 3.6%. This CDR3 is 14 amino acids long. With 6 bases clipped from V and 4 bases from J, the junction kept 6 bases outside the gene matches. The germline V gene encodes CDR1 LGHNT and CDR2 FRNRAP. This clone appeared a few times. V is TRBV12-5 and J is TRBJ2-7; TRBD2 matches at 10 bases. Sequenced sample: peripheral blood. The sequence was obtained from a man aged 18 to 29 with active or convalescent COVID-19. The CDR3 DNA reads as TGTGCTAGTGGCAGCGCGGGACTAGCGTACGAGCAGTACTTC. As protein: CASGSAGLAYEQYF.